This T cell receptor beta chain was identified during a study of cytotoxic CD8 clonotypes in ibrutinib-treated CLL. Study-wide points: Clonality increased with ibrutinib response but returned toward baseline at progression. Baseline levels of clonality went above those of age-matched healthy donors and moved with circulating CD8+ T-cell counts.

Worth noting for this clone: Antigen unknown.

Clones were sequenced by immunoSEQ multiplex PCR, and TCRdb holds only the in-frame ones, with some missing. Altogether approximately 170,000 clones are present, approximately 90% being singletons, with the ten largest covering roughly 3%. V gave up 0 bases and J gave up 4 bases, with 14 bases separating them. This CDR3 has 15 residues. CDR1 is SGDLS, CDR2 YYNGEE, per germline. The sequenced sample was PBMCs, obtained at disease progression, from a patient treated with ibrutinib. The chain combines TRBV9 with TRBJ2-7; either TRBD1 or TRBD2 may supply D (5 bases each). This clonotype was obtained from a human donor with chronic lymphocytic leukemia. The DNA of the CDR3 is TGTGCCAGCAGCGTAGGGGGGAGTAACGGGTACGAGCAGTACTTC. Its protein product is CASSVGGSNGYEQYF.